This T cell receptor beta chain was identified in a study of T-cell memory formation after mild COVID-19. TCRdb recomputed calls from the 5' RACE reads with MiXCR, one row per CDR3 protein. The sample includes more than 250,000 distinct CDR3 sequences, 16% of them seen just once. There are a few counts of this clonotype. The source is a man aged 18-30 years who had mild COVID-19 (a few samples of this study predate the infection). Cell type and time point are not known. The sequencing sample was made of PBMCs or a T cell subset sorted from them (not recorded which).

The CDR3 region is CASTDRGPYEQYF. CDR3 DNA: TGTGCCAGCACGGACAGGGGGCCCTACGAGCAGTACTTC. This sequence joins TRBV6-2 or TRBV6-3 and TRBJ2-7; the match to TRBD1 covers 11 bases. CDR3 length: 13 amino acids. Germline CDR1 and CDR2: MNHEY and SVGEGT. Unmatched junction bases numbered 1, after V lost 7 bases and J lost 2 bases.